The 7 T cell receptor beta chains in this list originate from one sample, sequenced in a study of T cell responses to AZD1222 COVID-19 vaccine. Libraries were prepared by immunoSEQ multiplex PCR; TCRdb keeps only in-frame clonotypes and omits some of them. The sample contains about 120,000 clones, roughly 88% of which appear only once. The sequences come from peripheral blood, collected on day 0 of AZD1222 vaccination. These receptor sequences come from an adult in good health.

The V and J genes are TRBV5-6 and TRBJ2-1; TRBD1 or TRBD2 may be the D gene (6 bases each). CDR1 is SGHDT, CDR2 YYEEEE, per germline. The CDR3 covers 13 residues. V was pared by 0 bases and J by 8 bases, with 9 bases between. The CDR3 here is CASSLAGADEQFF. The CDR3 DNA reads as TGTGCCAGCAGCTTGGCGGGGGCGGATGAGCAGTTCTTC.

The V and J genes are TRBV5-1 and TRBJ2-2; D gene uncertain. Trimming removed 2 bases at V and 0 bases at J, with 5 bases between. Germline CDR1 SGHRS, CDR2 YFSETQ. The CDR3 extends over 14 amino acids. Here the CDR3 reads CASSFQPNTGELFF. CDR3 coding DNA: TGCGCCAGCAGCTTTCAACCGAACACCGGGGAGCTGTTTTTT.

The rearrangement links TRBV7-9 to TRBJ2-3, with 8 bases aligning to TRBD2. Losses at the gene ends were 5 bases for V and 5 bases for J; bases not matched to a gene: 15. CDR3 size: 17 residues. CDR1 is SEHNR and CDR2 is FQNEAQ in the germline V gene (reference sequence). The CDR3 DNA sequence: TGTGCCAGCAGCGCCTCTGGACTAGCCCTCCCGGGAGATACGCAGTATTTT. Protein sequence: CASSASGLALPGDTQYF.

The CDR3 is CASSPVQSNQPQHF. Here the CDR3 DNA reads TGTGCCAGCTCACCTGTCCAGTCCAATCAGCCCCAGCATTTT. The rearrangement links TRBV18 to TRBJ1-5; D unclear. CDR1 is KGHSH and CDR2 is LQKENI in the germline V gene. The CDR3 runs to 14 residues. V shed 3 bases and J shed 3 bases, with 9 bases lying between them. Drawing the rest from reference TRBV18 and TRBJ1-5, the complete variable domain is NAGVMQNPRHLVRRRGQEARLRCSPMKGHSHVYWYRQLPEEGLKFMVYLQKENIIDESGMPKERFSAEFPKEGPSILRIQQVVRGDSAAYFCASSPVQSNQPQHFGDGTRLSIL.

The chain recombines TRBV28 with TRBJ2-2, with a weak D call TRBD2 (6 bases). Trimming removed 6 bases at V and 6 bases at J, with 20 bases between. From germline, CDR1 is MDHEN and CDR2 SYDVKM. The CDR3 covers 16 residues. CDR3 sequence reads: CASSPGGGGSAGELFF. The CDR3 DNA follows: TGTGCCAGCAGCCCCGGAGGTGGGGGGAGCGCCGGGGAGCTGTTTTTT.

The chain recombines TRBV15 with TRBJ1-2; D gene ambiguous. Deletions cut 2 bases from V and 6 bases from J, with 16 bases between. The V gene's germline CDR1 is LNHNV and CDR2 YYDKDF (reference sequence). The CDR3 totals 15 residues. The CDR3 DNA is TGTGCCACCAGCAGACCGGACCGGACGGTGAATGGCTACACCTTC. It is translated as CATSRPDRTVNGYTF.

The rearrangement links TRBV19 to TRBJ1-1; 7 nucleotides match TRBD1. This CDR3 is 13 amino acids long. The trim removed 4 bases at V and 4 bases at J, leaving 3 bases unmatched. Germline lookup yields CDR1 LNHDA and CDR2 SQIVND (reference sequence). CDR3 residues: CASSTGGSTEAFF. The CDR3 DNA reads TGTGCCAGTAGTACAGGGGGGAGCACTGAAGCTTTCTTT. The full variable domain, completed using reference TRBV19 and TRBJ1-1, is DGGITQSPKYLFRKEGQNVTLSCEQNLNHDAMYWYRQDPGQGLRLIYYSQIVNDFQKGDIAEGYSVSREKKESFPLTVTSAQKNPTAFYLCASSTGGSTEAFFGQGTRLTVV.